The sequence of this TCR beta chain was determined in a study of blood T cell repertoires in COVID-19. Across the whole study: COVID-19 samples collected from the United States, Italy and Spain covered acute and convalescent phases.

Method: immunoSEQ multiplex PCR; TCRdb's copy keeps in-frame clones and lacks some. This table has about 300,000 clones, around 89% appearing once. Per germline, CDR1 SQVTM and CDR2 ANQGSEA. The CDR3 contains 11 residues. V shed 4 bases and J shed 4 bases, with 5 bases lying between them. The V gene is TRBV29-1, the J gene TRBJ2-1; a weak D match, TRBD2 (5 bases). The sample comprised peripheral blood. This sequence was found in a woman aged 45-60 years with COVID-19, enrolled during active disease. DNA for the CDR3: TGCAGCGTTGGGAGGTACAATGAGCAGTTCTTC. It encodes CSVGRYNEQFF.